Only a few counts were recorded for the clone carrying this TCR beta chain. No antigen is known for it. Trimming removed 5 bases at V and 2 bases at J, with 16 bases between. This CDR3 spans 16 amino acids. Germline CDR1 reads SEHNR; CDR2 reads FQNEAQ (reference sequence). TCRdb analysed the 5' RACE reads with MiXCR anew, one entry per CDR3 protein. Of 200,000 to 300,000 distinct CDR3 sequences listed, around 9.1% are singletons. This entry is derived from a study of CD8 T cells in ankylosing spondylitis. Study observations and caveats: Eight highly homologous variants made up a TCR beta motif, and this motif appeared characteristic of ankylosing spondylitis blood. Disease-linked clones reportedly showed significant enrichment in matched ankylosing spondylitis synovial fluid. CD8+ cells made up the disease-linked clones, which were relatively rare in peripheral blood.

The sample comprised blood, either unsorted or a sorted T cell fraction (not recorded which). The receptor was isolated from a male donor with ankylosing spondylitis or in good health (not recorded which). The rearrangement joins TRBV7-9 to TRBJ1-5; D gene ambiguous. The CDR3 here is CASSAMAPTGNQPQHF. The CDR3 DNA is TGTGCCAGCAGCGCCATGGCCCCCACGGGCAATCAGCCCCAGCATTTT.